Listed here is a single T cell receptor beta chain. Its target is unknown. It was with 60 Vbeta and 13 Jbeta primers that the PCR ran. The assay was immunoSEQ multiplex PCR, and TCRdb's table has in-frame clones only and misses some. The sample contains 150,000 to 200,000 clones, 82% of which appear only once. The germline gives CDR1 LNHDA, CDR2 SQIVND (reference sequence). The V gene lost 1 base and the J gene lost 4 bases, with 5 bases spanning the gap. The CDR3 is made up of 13 amino acids. The data belong to a study of cytomegalovirus exposure and HLA in healthy donors. Points from the study as a whole: In a later analysis, HLA-C alleles had the fewest associated TCRs, DRB1 alleles the most. Links to common viral pathogens appeared, in a later analysis, for several of the most significant clusters.

The source is a girl aged 2 to 9 in good health and CMV-seropositive. What was sequenced was PBMCs. The chain has TRBV19 and TRBJ2-1; D call uncertain. In nucleotides, the CDR3 is TGTGCCAGTAGTATAGGTCTGTACAATGAGCAGTTCTTC. Residues: CASSIGLYNEQFF. The full variable domain, in which reference TRBV19 and TRBJ2-1 provide the parts outside the CDR3, is DGGITQSPKYLFRKEGQNVTLSCEQNLNHDAMYWYRQDPGQGLRLIYYSQIVNDFQKGDIAEGYSVSREKKESFPLTVTSAQKNPTAFYLCASSIGLYNEQFFGPGTRLTVL.